The 5 T cell receptor beta chains given below trace back to one sample, sequenced in a study of T cell therapy product for transplant patients. The table came from immunoSEQ multiplex PCR; TCRdb's copy has only in-frame clones and leaves some out. The table lists more than 400 clones, about three fifths of them singletons. The label indicates: roughly 22 nM rapamycin added during CMV-specific T-cell product expansion (Rapa-TCP). The label means: CMVpp65/IE-1-reactive T cells enriched by IFNgamma capture and expanded in vitro. PBMCs were stimulated for under seven hours with overlapping CMV pp65 and IE-1 peptide pools at roughly 0.47 ug/ml each. After CMV stimulation, cells secreting IFNgamma were enriched by positive selection. The enriched IFNgamma+ cells were cultured less than 25 days on irradiated autologous feeders with either IL-7/IL-15 or IL-2. No antigen has been assigned to these receptors.

Sequenced sample: a sorted cell population cultured from PBMCs. These receptors were collected from an adult in good health.

This clone has only a few counts. CDR3 residues: CASRYRHRSNQPQHF. The CDR3 DNA sequence: TGTGCCAGCAGGTATAGACACCGATCCAATCAGCCCCAGCATTTT. This chain links TRBV6-5 with TRBJ1-5, with D unclear. Trimming removed 6 bases from V and 3 bases from J, with 15 bases in between. Germline V lookup: CDR1 MNHEY, CDR2 SVGAGI. The length of the CDR3 is 15 residues.

This clone was seen just once. A read error may account for a junction end that differs from germline. The CDR3 DNA follows: TGTGCCAGCAGCTCCTGGGGGACTGAAGCTTTCTTT. Translated, it gives CASSSWGTEAFF. The rearrangement links TRBV5-3 to TRBJ1-1, with D possibly TRBD1 on 5 matching bases. TRBV5-3 is filed as an ORF, its function uncertain. CDR3 size: 12 residues.

The chain couples TRBV11-2 to TRBJ1-2; D gene uncertain. Trimming left V 4 bases short and J 9 bases short, with 9 bases between. The CDR3 is made up of 11 amino acids. Germline V gene sequence: CDR1 SGHAT, CDR2 FQNNGV. This chain's CDR3 is CASSSDMRYTF. CDR3 DNA sequence: TGTGCCAGCAGCTCAGACATGCGCTACACCTTC.

The chain uses TRBV5-2 and TRBJ1-1. TRBV5-2 is tagged as a pseudogene. The CDR3 extends over 14 amino acids. Here the CDR3 DNA reads TGTGCCAGCAGCTTTGCAGCCGGGGTCGCTGAAGCTTTCTTT. It is translated as CASSFAAGVAEAFF.

The chain recombines TRBV27 with TRBJ1-1; 9 positions match TRBD1. Germline loops: CDR1 MNHEY, CDR2 SMNVEV (reference sequence). This CDR3 spans 16 amino acids. The ends lost 6 bases at V and 5 bases at J; junction bases unmatched: 13. DNA of the CDR3: TGTGCCAGCAGGAGACAGGGGGGGGTCGTTTGGACTGAAGCTTTCTTT. Translated: CASRRQGGVVWTEAFF.